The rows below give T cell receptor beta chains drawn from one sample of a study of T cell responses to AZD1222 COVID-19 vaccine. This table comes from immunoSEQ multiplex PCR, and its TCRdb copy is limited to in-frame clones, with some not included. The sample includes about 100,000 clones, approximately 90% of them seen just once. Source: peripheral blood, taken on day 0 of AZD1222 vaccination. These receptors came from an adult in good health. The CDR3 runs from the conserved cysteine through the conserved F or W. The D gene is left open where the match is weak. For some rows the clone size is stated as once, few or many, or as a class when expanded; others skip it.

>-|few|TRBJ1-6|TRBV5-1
TGCGCCAGCAGCGATGGATCCGCTACCAATTCACCCCTCCACTTT
CASSDGSATNSPLHF
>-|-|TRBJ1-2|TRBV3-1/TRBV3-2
TGTGCCAGCAGCCCCGGGCCAGGGGAAGGATATGGCTACACCTTC
CASSPGPGEGYGYTF
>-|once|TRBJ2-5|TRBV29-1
TGCAGCGTTGACGGTTTCTATCCGGGGACCCAGTACTTC
CSVDGFYPGTQYF
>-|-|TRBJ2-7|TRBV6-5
TGTGCCAGCAGTCGGGACCCTTTGTCCTACGAGCAGTACTTC
CASSRDPLSYEQYF
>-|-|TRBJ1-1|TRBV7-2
TGTGCCAGCAGCTTAGAAGGGGGATTCACTGAAGCTTTCTTT
CASSLEGGFTEAFF
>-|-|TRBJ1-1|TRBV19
TGTGCCAGTAGTATGTGGGCGAACACTGAAGCTTTCTTT
CASSMWANTEAFF
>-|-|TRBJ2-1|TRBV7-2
TGTGCCAGCAGCTTAGCCACAAATGCCTACAATGAGCAGTTCTTC
CASSLATNAYNEQFF
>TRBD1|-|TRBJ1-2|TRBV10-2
TGCGCCAGCAGGCCCGCAGGGGGGTTGGACTATGGCTACACCTTC
CASRPAGGLDYGYTF
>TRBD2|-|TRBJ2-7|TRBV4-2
TGTGCCAGCAGCCAGGACACTAGCGGGGGAGACGAGCAGTACTTC
CASSQDTSGGDEQYF
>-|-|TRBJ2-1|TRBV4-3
TGCGCCAGCAGCATATCCAGGGAGACCTACAATGAGCAGTTCTTC
CASSISRETYNEQFF
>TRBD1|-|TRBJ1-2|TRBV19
TGTGCCAGTAGCCGGGACAGGCGAAACTATGGCTACACCTTC
CASSRDRRNYGYTF
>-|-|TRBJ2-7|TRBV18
TGTGCCAGCTCACCGCAGTACGAGCAGTACTTC
CASSPQYEQYF
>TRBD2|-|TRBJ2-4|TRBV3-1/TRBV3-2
TGTGCCAGCGGGGGACTAGCGGGAGGCGCGCGGACATTC
CASGGLAGGARTF